The 23 T cell receptor beta chains listed next were all sequenced from one sample in a study of tumor-infiltrating lymphocytes in primary liver carcinoma. Unsorted bulk tissue of roughly 19-30 mg yielded co-extracted RNA and DNA. TCR beta cDNA was made from approximately 500 ng total RNA with a constant-region primer. ARM-PCR, slightly modified, supplied the TCR beta libraries through three nested multiplex PCR rounds. The study ran its first two PCR rounds for about 11 cycles each, using TRBV1-TRBV30 forward primers and a C-beta reverse primer. TCRdb processed the multiplex PCR reads anew with MiXCR; each CDR3 protein has one entry. The repertoire consists of roughly 120,000 distinct CDR3 sequences, with less than 80% occurring once and the leading ten covering around 9.3%. Sequences were obtained from liver tumor tissue from sampling region 1. Subset meaning: tumor region T1, superior pole. The receptors shown here come from a woman in her sixties or seventies with primary liver carcinoma and hepatitis B virus infection.

This rearrangement joins TRBV7-9 to TRBJ1-1, with 8 bases that match TRBD1. The junction had 9 bases not matched to a gene; V was cut back by 5 bases and J by 7 bases. The germline V gene has CDR1 SEHNR and CDR2 FQNEAQ (reference sequence). CDR3 size: 14 residues. CDR3 amino acids: CASSATTGGGEAFF. The CDR3, as DNA: TGTGCCAGCAGCGCAACTACAGGGGGAGGTGAAGCTTTCTTT.

Details on this clonotype: Given a much more abundant clone one base away, this may be a read error. The V and J genes are TRBV7-9 and TRBJ2-5, with 10 positions matching TRBD1. This CDR3 is built from 17 residues. The germline V gene has CDR1 SEHNR and CDR2 FQNEAQ (reference sequence). As DNA, the CDR3 is TGTGCCAGCAGCGCCGCCACGCGGGACAGGGGAAGAGAGACCCAGCACTTC. This sequence encodes CASSAATRDRGRETQHF. The whole variable domain, filled in from reference TRBV7-9 and TRBJ2-5, reads DTGVSQNPRHKITKRGQNVTFRCDPISEHNRLYWYRQTLGQGPEFLTYFQNEAQLEKSRLLSDRFSAERPKGSFSTLEIQRTEQGDSAMYLCASSAATRDRGRETQHFGPGTRLLVL.

As regards this clonotype: The conserved final phenylalanine or tryptophan is absent from the CDR3, which likely points to a read error. The chain carries TRBV28 and TRBJ1-1, with D possibly TRBD1 on 5 matching bases. The CDR3 is 15 residues long. Germline V CDR1 and CDR2: MDHEN, SYDVKM. The CDR3 protein is CACSGRTPVNTEAFL. The CDR3 DNA reads TGTGCCTGCAGTGGAAGGACACCAGTGAACACTGAAGCTTTCTTA.

Of note for this clonotype: A read error may be the cause here, since a much bigger clone is one base away. The chain couples TRBV6-5 to TRBJ1-1; no definite D call. Trimming removed 3 bases at V and 0 bases at J, with 8 bases between. This CDR3 is 14 amino acids long. Looked up from germline, CDR1 is MNHEY and CDR2 is SVGAGI. In DNA form, the CDR3 reads TGTGCCAGCAGTTATGGCCAGCTGAACACTGAAGCTTTCTTT. Protein product: CASSYGQLNTEAFF.

V gene TRBV11-2 combines with J gene TRBJ2-1, with 9 bases fitting TRBD2. This CDR3 is built from 15 residues. V lost 8 bases, J lost 4 bases, and 9 bases stayed unmatched. CDR1 and CDR2 (germline): SGHAT, FQNNGV. CDR3 sequence (DNA): TGTGCCAGCCAACAACTAGCGGGTCCATACAATGAGCAGTTCTTC. Translated: CASQQLAGPYNEQFF.

The rearrangement joins TRBV10-3 to TRBJ2-1, with D unresolved. The germline CDR1 and CDR2 sequences are ENHRY and SYGVKD. V lost 7 bases, J lost 5 bases, and 12 bases lay in between. This CDR3 is 13 amino acids long. Here the CDR3 DNA reads TGTGCCATCAATGCTGGCACCGACAATGAGCAGTTCTTC. It specifies CAINAGTDNEQFF.

The V call is TRBV6-5, the J call TRBJ1-2; unclear D gene. This CDR3 has 13 residues. Germline V CDR1 and CDR2: MNHEY, SVGAGI. V lost 7 bases to trimming and J lost 0 bases, with 9 bases between them. The CDR3 bases are TGTGCCAGCAATTGCTTCCCTAACTATGGCTACACCTTC. Its translation is CASNCFPNYGYTF.

Note on this clonotype: The conserved phenylalanine or tryptophan normally closing the CDR3 is absent here, so this likely arose from a read error. The chain joins TRBV18 to TRBJ1-5; D may be TRBD1 (6 bases). Per germline, CDR1 KGHSH and CDR2 LQKENI. V was clipped by 3 bases and J by 7 bases, with 13 bases between them. There are 14 residues in the CDR3. CDR3 nucleotides: TGTGCCAGCTCACCGGGGCAGGGGTGGCAGCCCCAGCATATT. Translating it yields CASSPGQGWQPQHI.

With respect to this clonotype: A much larger clone sits a single nucleotide away, making a read error possible. The rearrangement uses TRBV11-2 and TRBJ2-2; 8 bases agree with TRBD2. After removal of 4 bases from V and 13 bases from J, the junction contained 17 bases not matched to a gene. Germline CDR1 reads SGHAT; CDR2 reads FQNNGV. This CDR3 contains 16 residues. CDR3 in amino acids: CASSSRSPAGVRGLFF. The DNA of the CDR3 is TGTGCCAGCAGCTCCCGCAGTCCAGCGGGAGTTCGGGGGCTGTTTTTT. Together with reference TRBV11-2 and TRBJ2-2, the CDR3 gives the full variable domain: EAGVAQSPRYKIIEKRQSVAFWCNPISGHATLYWYQQILGQGPKLLIQFQNNGVVDDSQLPKDRFSAERLKGVDSTLKIQPAKLEDSAVYLCASSSRSPAGVRGLFFGEGSRLTVL.

Comments on this clonotype: No conserved phenylalanine or tryptophan ends this CDR3, so it is likely a read error. The rearrangement uses TRBV11-3 and TRBJ1-2; D gene unclear. The CDR3 runs to 11 residues. Germline CDR1 and CDR2: SGHNT and YENEEA. DNA of the CDR3: TGTGCCAGCAGCTCCAACTGTGGCTACACCTCC. As protein: CASSSNCGYTS.

This clonotype was counted at least ten times. The V and J genes are TRBV7-9 and TRBJ1-5; 10 bases align to TRBD1. The CDR3 covers 16 residues. The V and J ends lost 5 bases and 5 bases, in that order; junction bases with no gene match: 9. Germline CDR1 SEHNR, CDR2 FQNEAQ (reference sequence). This CDR3 is CASSERDRGSDQPQHF. Written as DNA, the CDR3 is TGTGCCAGCAGCGAACGGGACAGGGGTTCGGATCAGCCCCAGCATTTT.

Concerning this clonotype: A much larger clone differs by one base, so this may be a read error. This chain connects TRBV6-5 to TRBJ2-7, with 8 bases aligning to TRBD2. Per the germline V gene, CDR1 is MNHEY and CDR2 is SVGAGI. The CDR3 has 14 amino acids. This chain's CDR3 is CVSQFGRAGYEQYF. DNA of the CDR3: TGTGTCAGCCAATTCGGGAGGGCCGGTTACGAGCAGTACTTC.

This clonotype was seen ten or more times. The chain carries TRBV29-1 and TRBJ2-3; the match to TRBD2 covers 7 bases. From germline, CDR1 is SQVTM and CDR2 ANQGSEA. The length of the CDR3 is 15 residues. V shed 7 bases, J shed 0 bases, and the junction held 10 bases outside the gene matches. CDR3 sequence (DNA): TGCAGCGCCTCCGGGGGTAGCGGGAGCACAGATACGCAGTATTTT. Its translation: CSASGGSGSTDTQYF.

The chain joins TRBV24-1 to TRBJ2-7; D gene ambiguous. Per germline, CDR1 KGHDR and CDR2 SFDVKD. The CDR3 runs to 13 residues. V lost 4 bases, J lost 6 bases, and 12 bases lay in between. DNA of the CDR3: TGTGCCACCAGTGACCGGATAGGGCTCGAGCAGTACTTC. Protein: CATSDRIGLEQYF.

A note on this clonotype: Compared with germline, one end of the junction differs, possibly owing to a read error. This chain connects TRBV10-2 to TRBJ1-1; TRBD1 is a possible D gene (5 bases). Looked up from germline, CDR1 is WSHSY and CDR2 is SAAADI. The CDR3 is 13 residues long. The CDR3 DNA reads TGCACCAGCAGGGCACAGTCGAACACTGAAGCTTTCTTT. Amino acids: CTSRAQSNTEAFF.

Concerning this clonotype: As the CDR3 is not closed by the conserved phenylalanine or tryptophan, this likely results from a read error. No DNA is shown, since the ends of the CDR3 on it are uncertain; the CDR3 is the one TCRdb lists. V is TRBV11-2 and J is TRBJ1-2; the table's D call TRBD1 went unverified against the DNA. Germline CDR1 reads SGHAT; CDR2 reads FQNNGV. Counting both end residues, the CDR3 totals 13 amino acids. The CDR3 is CASSRDQTGGCTS.

This clonotype was counted a single time. This may stem from a read error, because a much larger clone lies one nucleotide away. The V gene is TRBV6-5, the J gene TRBJ2-1, with 9 bases fitting TRBD2. This CDR3 spans 11 amino acids. CDR1 and CDR2 from the germline V gene are MNHEY and SVGAGI. DNA of the CDR3: TGTACCAGCAGGCGACTAGCGGAACAGTTCTTC. It yields the protein CTSRRLAEQFF.

Details on this clonotype: This may be a read error, as it is one base from a much larger clone. This rearrangement joins TRBV4-1 to TRBJ2-7; 8 bases match TRBD1. V lost 0 bases, J lost 0 bases, and 1 base stayed unmatched. The CDR3 sequence is 15 residues long. The germline V gene has CDR1 MGHRA and CDR2 YSYEKL. DNA of the CDR3: TGCGCCAGCAGCCAAGAGGGACAGGACTCCTACGAGCAGTACTTC. Its translation: CASSQEGQDSYEQYF.

The chain carries TRBV5-1 and TRBJ2-1; D ambiguous. In germline, CDR1 is SGHRS, CDR2 YFSETQ. The CDR3 is 14 residues long. V lost 9 bases to trimming and J lost 5 bases, with 18 bases between them. The DNA for the CDR3 is TGCGCCACCGGCTTGAACTCCCTTAACAATGAGCAGTTCTTC. Translating gives CATGLNSLNNEQFF. Based on the CDR3 plus reference TRBV5-1 and TRBJ2-1, the full variable domain is KAGVTQTPRYLIKTRGQQVTLSCSPISGHRSVSWYQQTPGQGLQFLFEYFSETQRNKGNFPGRFSGRQFSNSRSEMNVSTLELGDSALYLCATGLNSLNNEQFFGPGTRLTVL.

Points on this clonotype: A junction boundary mismatches the germline segment, possibly from a read error. The rearrangement joins TRBV11-2 to TRBJ2-5; TRBD1 agrees at 7 bases. The length of the CDR3 is 15 residues. Germline lookup yields CDR1 SGHAT and CDR2 FQNNGV. CDR3 protein: CASNSQIGGEETQYF. The CDR3 region has the DNA TGTGCCAGCAACTCTCAGATAGGGGGCGAAGAGACCCAATACTTC.

As regards this clonotype: One end of the junction varies from germline; a read error may be responsible. The chain carries TRBV11-3 and TRBJ2-1; D could derive from TRBD1 or TRBD2 (6 bases each). Germline lookup yields CDR1 SGHNT and CDR2 YENEEA. The CDR3 totals 16 residues. The CDR3 DNA reads TGTGCCAGCAGCCCGGGGGCCTCTAGCGTTTACAATGAGCAGTCCTTC. As protein: CASSPGASSVYNEQSF.

On this clonotype itself: This may be a read error, as it is one base from a much larger clone. The chain joins TRBV5-6 to TRBJ1-1, with 7 bases identical to TRBD1. The CDR3 runs to 16 residues. Germline V gives CDR1 SGHDT, CDR2 YYEEEE. The CDR3 sequence: CASSPLPGTANSEAFF. Written as DNA, the CDR3 is TGTGCCAGCAGCCCGCTACCCGGGACAGCGAACAGTGAAGCTTTCTTT. Full variable domain (missing parts from reference TRBV5-6 and TRBJ1-1): DAGVTQSPTHLIKTRGQQVTLRCSPKSGHDTVSWYQQALGQGPQFIFQYYEEEERQRGNFPDRFSGHQFPNYSSELNVNALLLGDSALYLCASSPLPGTANSEAFFGQGTRLTVV.

This clonotype was counted many times. The chain combines TRBV6-5 with TRBJ2-1; D is uncertain. Per the germline V gene, CDR1 is MNHEY and CDR2 is SVGAGI. This CDR3 contains 14 residues. The V end lost 6 bases, the J end lost 4 bases, and 13 bases lay between the germline ends. The CDR3 DNA reads TGTGCCAGCAGCCTCACGCGGATATACAATGAGCAGTTCTTC. Its protein product is CASSLTRIYNEQFF.